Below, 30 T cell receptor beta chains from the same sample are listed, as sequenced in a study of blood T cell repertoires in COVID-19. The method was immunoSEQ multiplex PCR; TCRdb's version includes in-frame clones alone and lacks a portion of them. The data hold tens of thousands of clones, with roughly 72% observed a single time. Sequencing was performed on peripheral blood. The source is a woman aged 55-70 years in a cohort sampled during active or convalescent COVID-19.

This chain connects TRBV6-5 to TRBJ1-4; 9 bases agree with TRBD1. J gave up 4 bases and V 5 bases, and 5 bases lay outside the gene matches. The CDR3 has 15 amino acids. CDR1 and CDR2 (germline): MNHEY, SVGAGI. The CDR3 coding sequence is TGTGCCAGCAGTCTACAGGGGGCGGTTAATGAAAAACTGTTTTTT. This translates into CASSLQGAVNEKLFF.

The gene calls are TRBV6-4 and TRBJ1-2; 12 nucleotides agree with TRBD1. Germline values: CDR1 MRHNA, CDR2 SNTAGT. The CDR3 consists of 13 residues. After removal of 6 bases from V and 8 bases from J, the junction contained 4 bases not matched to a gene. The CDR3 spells CASRGTGGAGYTF. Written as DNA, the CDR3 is TGTGCCAGCAGGGGGACAGGGGGCGCGGGCTACACCTTC.

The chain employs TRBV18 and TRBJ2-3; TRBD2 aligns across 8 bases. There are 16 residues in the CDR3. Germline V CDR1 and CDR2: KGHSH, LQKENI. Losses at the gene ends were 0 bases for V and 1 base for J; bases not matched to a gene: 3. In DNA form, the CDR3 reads TGTGCCAGCTCACCACCTCCCGGGGGGGGCACAGATACGCAGTATTTT. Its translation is CASSPPPGGGTDTQYF.

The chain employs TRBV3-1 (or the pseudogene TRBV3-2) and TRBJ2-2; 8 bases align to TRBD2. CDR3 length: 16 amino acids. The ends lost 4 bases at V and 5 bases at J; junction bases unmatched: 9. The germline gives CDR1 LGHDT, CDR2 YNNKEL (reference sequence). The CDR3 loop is CASSLRGTRSTGELFF. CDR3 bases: TGTGCCAGCAGCCTAAGAGGGACTAGATCAACCGGGGAGCTGTTTTTT.

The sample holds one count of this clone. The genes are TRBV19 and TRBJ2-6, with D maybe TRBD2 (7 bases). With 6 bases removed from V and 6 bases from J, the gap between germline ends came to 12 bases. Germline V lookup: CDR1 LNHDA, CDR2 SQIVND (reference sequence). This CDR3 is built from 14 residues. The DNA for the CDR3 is TGTGCCAGTAGGTCGGGGGGCGCGGCCAACGTCCTGACTTTC. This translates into CASRSGGAANVLTF.

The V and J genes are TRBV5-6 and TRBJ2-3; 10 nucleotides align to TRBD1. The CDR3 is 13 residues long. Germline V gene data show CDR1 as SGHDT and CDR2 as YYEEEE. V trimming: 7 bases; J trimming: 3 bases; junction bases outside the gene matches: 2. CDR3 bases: TGTGCCAGCCGGGACAGGGGTACAGATACGCAGTATTTT. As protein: CASRDRGTDTQYF.

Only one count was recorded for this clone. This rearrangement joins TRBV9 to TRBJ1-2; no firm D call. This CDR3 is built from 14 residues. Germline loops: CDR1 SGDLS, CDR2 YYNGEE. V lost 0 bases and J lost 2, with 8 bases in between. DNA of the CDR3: TGTGCCAGCAGCGTAGGACCGAGGAACTATGGCTACACCTTC. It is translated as CASSVGPRNYGYTF.

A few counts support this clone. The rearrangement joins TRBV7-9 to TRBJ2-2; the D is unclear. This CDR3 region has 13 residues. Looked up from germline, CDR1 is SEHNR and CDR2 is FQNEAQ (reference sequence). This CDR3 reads CGGTGANTGELFF. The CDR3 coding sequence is TGTGGAGGAACGGGTGCGAACACCGGGGAGCTGTTTTTT.

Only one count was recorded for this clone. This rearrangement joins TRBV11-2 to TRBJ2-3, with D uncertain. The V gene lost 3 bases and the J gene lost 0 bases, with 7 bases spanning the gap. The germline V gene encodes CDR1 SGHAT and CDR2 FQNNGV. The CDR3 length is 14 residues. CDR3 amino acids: CASSFRSSTDTQYF. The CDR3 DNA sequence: TGTGCCAGCAGCTTTCGGAGTAGCACAGATACGCAGTATTTT. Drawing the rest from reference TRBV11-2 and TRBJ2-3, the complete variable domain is EAGVAQSPRYKIIEKRQSVAFWCNPISGHATLYWYQQILGQGPKLLIQFQNNGVVDDSQLPKDRFSAERLKGVDSTLKIQPAKLEDSAVYLCASSFRSSTDTQYFGPGTRLTVL.

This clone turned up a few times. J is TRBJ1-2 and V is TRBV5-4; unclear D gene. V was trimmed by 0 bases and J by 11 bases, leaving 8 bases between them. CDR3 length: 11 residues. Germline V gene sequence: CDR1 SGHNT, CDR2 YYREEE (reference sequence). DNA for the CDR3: TGTGCCAGCAGCTTGGGTGTGAGGTACACCTTC. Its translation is CASSLGVRYTF.

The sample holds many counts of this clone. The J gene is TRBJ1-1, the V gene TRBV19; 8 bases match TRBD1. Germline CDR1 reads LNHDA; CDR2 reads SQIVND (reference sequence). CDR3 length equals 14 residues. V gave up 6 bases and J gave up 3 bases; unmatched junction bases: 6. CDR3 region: CASSSGTGYTEAFF. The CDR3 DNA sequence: TGTGCCAGTAGCTCCGGGACAGGTTACACTGAAGCTTTCTTT.

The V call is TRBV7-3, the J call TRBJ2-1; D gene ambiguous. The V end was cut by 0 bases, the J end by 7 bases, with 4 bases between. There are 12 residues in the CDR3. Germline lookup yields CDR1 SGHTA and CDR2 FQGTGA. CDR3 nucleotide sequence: TGTGCCAGCAGCTTAACGCTAAATGAGCAGTTCTTC. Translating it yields CASSLTLNEQFF. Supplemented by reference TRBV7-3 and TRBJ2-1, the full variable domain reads GAGVSQTPSNKVTEKGKYVELRCDPISGHTALYWYRQSLGQGPEFLIYFQGTGAADDSGLPNDRFFAVRPEGSVSTLKIQRTERGDSAVYLCASSLTLNEQFFGPGTRLTVL.

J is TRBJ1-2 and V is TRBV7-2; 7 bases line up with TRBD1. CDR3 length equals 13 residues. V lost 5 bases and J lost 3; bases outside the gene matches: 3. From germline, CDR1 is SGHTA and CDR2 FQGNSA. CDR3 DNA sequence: TGTGCCAGCAGCCTCGGACAGGACTATGGCTACACCTTC. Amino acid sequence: CASSLGQDYGYTF. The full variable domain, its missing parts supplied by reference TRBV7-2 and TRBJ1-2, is GAGVSQSPSNKVTEKGKDVELRCDPISGHTALYWYRQSLGQGLEFLIYFQGNSAPDKSGLPSDRFSAERTGGSVSTLTIQRTQQEDSAVYLCASSLGQDYGYTFGSGTRLTVV.

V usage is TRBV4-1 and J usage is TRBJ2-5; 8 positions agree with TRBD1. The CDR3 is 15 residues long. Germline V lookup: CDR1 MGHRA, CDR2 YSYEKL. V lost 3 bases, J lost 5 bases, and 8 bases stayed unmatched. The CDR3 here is CASSQTPTGEETQYF. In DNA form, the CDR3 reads TGCGCCAGCAGCCAGACCCCGACAGGGGAGGAGACCCAGTACTTC.

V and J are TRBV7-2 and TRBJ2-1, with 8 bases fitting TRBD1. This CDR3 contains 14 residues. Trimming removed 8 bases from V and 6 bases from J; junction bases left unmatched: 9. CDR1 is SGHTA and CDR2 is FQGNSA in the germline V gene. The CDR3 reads CASRRTGNVNEQFF. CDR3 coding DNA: TGTGCCAGCCGAAGGACAGGGAACGTCAATGAGCAGTTCTTC.

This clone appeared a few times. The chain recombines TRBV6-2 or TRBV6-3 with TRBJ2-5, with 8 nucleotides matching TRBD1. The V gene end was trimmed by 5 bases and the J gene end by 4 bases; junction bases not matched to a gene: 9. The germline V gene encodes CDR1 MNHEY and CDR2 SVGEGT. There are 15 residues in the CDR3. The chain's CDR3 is CASSNRDRLTETQYF. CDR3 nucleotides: TGTGCCAGCAGTAACCGGGACAGGTTGACAGAGACCCAGTACTTC.

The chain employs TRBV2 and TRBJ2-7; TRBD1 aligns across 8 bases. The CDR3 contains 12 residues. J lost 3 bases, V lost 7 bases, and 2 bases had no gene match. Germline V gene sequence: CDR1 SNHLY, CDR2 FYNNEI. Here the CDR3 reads CASIGTGYEQYF. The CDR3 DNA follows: TGTGCCAGCATAGGGACAGGCTACGAGCAGTACTTC.

In nucleotides, the CDR3 is TGTGCCAGCAGCTTGGGGATGCGGGGGGAAACAGATACGCAGTATTTT. Amino acids: CASSLGMRGETDTQYF. The gene calls are TRBV11-3 and TRBJ2-3; 8 nucleotides line up with TRBD2. Losses at the gene ends were 3 bases for V and 3 bases for J; bases not matched to a gene: 8. The CDR3 length is 16 residues. Germline lookup yields CDR1 SGHNT and CDR2 YENEEA. The full variable domain, rest sourced from reference TRBV11-3 and TRBJ2-3, is EAGVVQSPRYKIIEKKQPVAFWCNPISGHNTLYWYLQNLGQGPELLIRYENEEAVDDSQLPKDRFSAERLKGVDSTLKIQPAELGDSAVYLCASSLGMRGETDTQYFGPGTRLTVL.

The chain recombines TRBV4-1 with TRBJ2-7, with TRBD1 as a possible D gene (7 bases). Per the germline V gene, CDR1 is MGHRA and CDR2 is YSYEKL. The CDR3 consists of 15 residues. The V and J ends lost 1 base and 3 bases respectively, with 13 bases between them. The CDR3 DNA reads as TGCGCCAGCAGCCAAGTTCGACAGGGAGGCTACGAGCAGTACTTC. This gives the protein CASSQVRQGGYEQYF.

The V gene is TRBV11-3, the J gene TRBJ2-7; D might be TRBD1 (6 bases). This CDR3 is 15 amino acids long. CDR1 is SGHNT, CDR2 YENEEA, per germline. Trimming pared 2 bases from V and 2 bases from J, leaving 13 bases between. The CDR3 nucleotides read TGTGCCAGCAGCTTATTCGCGGACAGTGCCTACGAGCAGTACTTC. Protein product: CASSLFADSAYEQYF.

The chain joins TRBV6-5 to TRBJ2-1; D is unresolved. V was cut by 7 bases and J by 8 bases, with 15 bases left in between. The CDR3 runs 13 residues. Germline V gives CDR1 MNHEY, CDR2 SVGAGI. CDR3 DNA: TGTGCCAGCACCACCCCCCGGTTAGATGAGCAGTTCTTC. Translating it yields CASTTPRLDEQFF.

The CDR3 DNA sequence: TGTGCCAGCAGCTTGGCACAGGGGGCCGCCTACGAGCAGTACTTC. This translates into CASSLAQGAAYEQYF. The chain carries TRBV5-4 and TRBJ2-7; TRBD1 aligns across 9 bases. V lost 0 bases and J lost 2; bases outside the gene matches: 3. The CDR3 has 15 residues. Germline CDR1 is SGHNT and CDR2 is YYREEE (reference sequence). The variable domain in full, completed from reference TRBV5-4 and TRBJ2-7, reads ETGVTQSPTHLIKTRGQQVTLRCSSQSGHNTVSWYQQALGQGPQFIFQYYREEENGRGNFPPRFSGLQFPNYSSELNVNALELDDSALYLCASSLAQGAAYEQYFGPGTRLTVT.

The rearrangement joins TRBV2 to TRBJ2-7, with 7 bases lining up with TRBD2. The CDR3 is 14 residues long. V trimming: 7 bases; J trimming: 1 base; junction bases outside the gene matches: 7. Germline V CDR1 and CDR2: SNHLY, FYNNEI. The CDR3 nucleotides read TGTGCCAGCACTCACGGCGGGGGTTCCTACGAGCAGTACTTC. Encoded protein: CASTHGGGSYEQYF.

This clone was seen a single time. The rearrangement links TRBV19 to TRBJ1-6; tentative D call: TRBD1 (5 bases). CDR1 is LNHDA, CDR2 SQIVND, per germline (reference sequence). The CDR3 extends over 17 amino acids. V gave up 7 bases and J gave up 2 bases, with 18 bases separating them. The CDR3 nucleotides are TGTGCCAGTAAGATAACAGGCCAGGACGCCTATAATTCACCCCTCCACTTT. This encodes CASKITGQDAYNSPLHF.

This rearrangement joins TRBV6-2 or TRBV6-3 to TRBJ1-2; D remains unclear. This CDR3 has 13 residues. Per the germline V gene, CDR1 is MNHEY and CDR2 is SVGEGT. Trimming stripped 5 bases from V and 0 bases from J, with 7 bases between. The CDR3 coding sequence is TGTGCCAGCAGTGAGGGTCCTAACTATGGCTACACCTTC. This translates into CASSEGPNYGYTF.

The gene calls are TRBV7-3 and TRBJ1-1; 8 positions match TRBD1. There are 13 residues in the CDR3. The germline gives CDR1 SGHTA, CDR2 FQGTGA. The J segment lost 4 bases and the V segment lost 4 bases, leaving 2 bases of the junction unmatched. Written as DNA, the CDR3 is TGTGCCAGCAGCTCTGACAGGGGCACTGAAGCTTTCTTT. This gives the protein CASSSDRGTEAFF.

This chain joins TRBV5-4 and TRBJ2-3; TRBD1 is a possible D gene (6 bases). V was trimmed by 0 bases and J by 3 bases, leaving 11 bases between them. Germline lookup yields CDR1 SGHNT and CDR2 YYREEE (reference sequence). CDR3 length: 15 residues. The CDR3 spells CASSLGGPLTDTQYF. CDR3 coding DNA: TGTGCCAGCAGCTTGGGGGGGCCCCTAACAGATACGCAGTATTTT.

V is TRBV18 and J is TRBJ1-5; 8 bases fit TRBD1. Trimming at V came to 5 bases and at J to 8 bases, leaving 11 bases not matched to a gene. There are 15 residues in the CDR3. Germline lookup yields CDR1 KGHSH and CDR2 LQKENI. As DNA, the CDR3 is TGTGCCAGCTCAATGGGACAGGTGAGGGGGGAGCCCCAGCATTTT. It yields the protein CASSMGQVRGEPQHF.

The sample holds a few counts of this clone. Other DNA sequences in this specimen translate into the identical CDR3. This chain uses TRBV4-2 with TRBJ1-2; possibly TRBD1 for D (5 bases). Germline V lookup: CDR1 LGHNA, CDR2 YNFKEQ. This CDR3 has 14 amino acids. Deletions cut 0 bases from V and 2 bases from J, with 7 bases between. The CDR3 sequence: CASSQDTGNYGYTF. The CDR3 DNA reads TGTGCCAGCAGCCAAGACACAGGCAACTATGGCTACACCTTC.

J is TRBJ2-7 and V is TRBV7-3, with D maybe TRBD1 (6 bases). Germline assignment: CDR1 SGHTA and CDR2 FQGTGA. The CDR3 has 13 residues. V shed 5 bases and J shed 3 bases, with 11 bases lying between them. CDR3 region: CASSSVQGYEQYF. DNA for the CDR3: TGTGCCAGCAGCAGCGTACAGGGCTACGAGCAGTACTTC.